Listed below are T cell receptor beta chains from one sample, sequenced in a study of blood T cell repertoires in COVID-19. Profiled with immunoSEQ multiplex PCR; TCRdb holds only in-frame clones, not every one. The sample holds roughly 260,000 clones, approximately 89% seen once. The sequencing input was peripheral blood. The receptors were gathered from a man between 35 and 55 years old who had recovered from COVID-19. Each CDR3 is given with its conserved first and last residue. D genes are given only for firm matches. Rows may omit the clone size; those that give it use once, few, many or a size class.

D: -; size: -; V: TRBV29-1; J: TRBJ1-2; DNA: TGCAGCGTCTCCGACAGAGCCAGCTATGGCTACACCTTC; CDR3: CSVSDRASYGYTF
D: -; size: -; V: TRBV12-3/TRBV12-4; J: TRBJ1-2; DNA: TGTGCCAGCAGGACAGGAAGAGGCTACACCTTC; CDR3: CASRTGRGYTF
D: -; size: -; V: TRBV3-1/TRBV3-2; J: TRBJ2-1; DNA: TGTGCCAGCAGCCAAATCCACCCAATAGAAGGCGGTAATTATGCCTCCTACAATGAGCAGTTCTTC; CDR3: CASSQIHPIEGGNYASYNEQFF
D: -; size: -; V: TRBV30; J: TRBJ2-5; DNA: TGTGCCTGGAGTGTAAACCTGGGCAGGGAAGAGACCCAGTACTTC; CDR3: CAWSVNLGREETQYF
D: TRBD1; size: -; V: TRBV19; J: TRBJ1-4; DNA: TGTGCCACTCAGGGGGGAGGTGAAAAACTGTTTTTT; CDR3: CATQGGGEKLFF
D: -; size: -; V: TRBV19; J: TRBJ1-6; DNA: TGTGCCAGTAGTACCTTAACAGACCATTATAATTCACCCCTCCACTTT; CDR3: CASSTLTDHYNSPLHF
D: TRBD1; size: once; V: TRBV7-8; J: TRBJ1-1; DNA: TGTGCCAGCAGCCTCTACGGGACAGGGCGAACTGAAGCTTTCTTT; CDR3: CASSLYGTGRTEAFF
D: -; size: once; V: TRBV9; J: TRBJ2-7; DNA: TGTGCCAGCAGCAGCTACAGGGACGGCTACGAGCAGTACTTC; CDR3: CASSSYRDGYEQYF
D: TRBD1; size: -; V: TRBV18; J: TRBJ1-2; DNA: TGTGCCAGCTCACCACCGGGAAGGGGGCCTGACTATGGCTACACCTTC; CDR3: CASSPPGRGPDYGYTF
D: TRBD1; size: -; V: TRBV5-1; J: TRBJ2-7; DNA: TGCGCCAGCAGCTTGGCCCAAGGGGGCAGCTACGAGCAGTACTTC; CDR3: CASSLAQGGSYEQYF
D: TRBD2; size: -; V: TRBV10-3; J: TRBJ2-3; DNA: TGTGCCATCAGTGACCAGCGGGGACGCGAAAATACGCAGTATTTT; CDR3: CAISDQRGRENTQYF
D: -; size: few; V: TRBV2; J: TRBJ2-1; DNA: TGTGCCAGCAGTGTTTCGCGTCCCTTATCCTACAATGAGCAGTTCTTC; CDR3: CASSVSRPLSYNEQFF
D: -; size: -; V: TRBV5-1; J: TRBJ1-4; DNA: TGCGCCAGCAGCCTGGGGCTCCGTAATGAAAAACTGTTTTTT; CDR3: CASSLGLRNEKLFF
D: -; size: -; V: TRBV7-2; J: TRBJ1-5; DNA: TGTGCCAGCAGCTTATGGGGGGGCGGGGATCAGCCCCAGCATTTT; CDR3: CASSLWGGGDQPQHF
D: TRBD2; size: -; V: TRBV27; J: TRBJ2-7; DNA: TGTGCCAGCAGTTTTGCGGGGGGGCTCTACGAGCAGTACTTC; CDR3: CASSFAGGLYEQYF
D: -; size: -; V: TRBV7-8; J: TRBJ1-1; DNA: TGTGCCAGCAGTCAAAAGAGGACACTCATGAACACTGAAGCTTTCTTT; CDR3: CASSQKRTLMNTEAFF
D: TRBD1; size: -; V: TRBV18; J: TRBJ2-7; DNA: TGTGCCAGCTCACCGGGACAGTCGACCGAGCAGTACTTC; CDR3: CASSPGQSTEQYF
D: -; size: -; V: TRBV19; J: TRBJ1-4; DNA: TGTGCCAGTAGTATAGACAGAACAAGAGGTGAAAAACTGTTTTTT; CDR3: CASSIDRTRGEKLFF
D: -; size: few; V: TRBV9; J: TRBJ1-1; DNA: TGTGCCAGCAGCCCAGTCCCTGAAGCTTTCTTT; CDR3: CASSPVPEAFF
D: -; size: -; V: TRBV9; J: TRBJ2-5; DNA: TGTGCCAGCAGCGTCGGGACTTCACCCATGGAGACCCAGTACTTC; CDR3: CASSVGTSPMETQYF
D: TRBD2; size: few; V: TRBV10-3; J: TRBJ2-7; DNA: TGTGCCATCAGTGAGTCCGGCAGGGAGGGCGAGCAGTACTTC; CDR3: CAISESGREGEQYF
D: -; size: -; V: TRBV10-2; J: TRBJ2-5; DNA: TGCGCCAGCAGTGACGTCCGAGAGACCCAGTACTTC; CDR3: CASSDVRETQYF
D: TRBD1; size: -; V: TRBV7-9; J: TRBJ1-6; DNA: TGTGCCAGCAGCCCCAAGAAGGGACAGTCCTATAATTCACCCCTCCACTTT; CDR3: CASSPKKGQSYNSPLHF
D: -; size: -; V: TRBV7-9; J: TRBJ1-6; DNA: TGTGCCAGCAGCTTAGTTGTGCGGGAGTCACCCCTCCACTTT; CDR3: CASSLVVRESPLHF
D: TRBD1; size: -; V: TRBV7-9; J: TRBJ1-1; DNA: TGTGCCAGCAGGTTTAGTGGGACAGGAGTGAACACTGAAGCTTTCTTT; CDR3: CASRFSGTGVNTEAFF
D: TRBD1; size: -; V: TRBV29-1; J: TRBJ1-1; DNA: TGCAGCGTCACACAGGGGTTTGGCACTGAAGCTTTCTTT; CDR3: CSVTQGFGTEAFF
D: -; size: -; V: TRBV19; J: TRBJ2-1; DNA: TGTGCCAGTAGTATTGGCCAGGGAAGCGCTGAGCAGTTCTTC; CDR3: CASSIGQGSAEQFF
D: TRBD2; size: -; V: TRBV7-6; J: TRBJ2-3; DNA: TGTGCCAGCAGCTTAGGGACTAGCGGACCCACAGATACGCAGTATTTT; CDR3: CASSLGTSGPTDTQYF
D: -; size: -; V: TRBV2; J: TRBJ2-1; DNA: TGTGCCACCCAAGGAGTAGGGGGAGACAATGAGCAGTTCTTC; CDR3: CATQGVGGDNEQFF
D: -; size: -; V: TRBV7-6; J: TRBJ2-5; DNA: TGTGCCAGCAGCCCTTGGGAGCGGTGGGGAGAGACCCAGTACTTC; CDR3: CASSPWERWGETQYF
D: TRBD1; size: -; V: TRBV29-1; J: TRBJ2-3; DNA: TGCAGTGGCCGGGACAGGGGGGAAGATACGCAGTATTTT; CDR3: CSGRDRGEDTQYF
D: -; size: -; V: TRBV9; J: TRBJ1-6; DNA: TGTGCCAGCAGCGTAGTCGCAGAAAATTCACCCCTCCACTTT; CDR3: CASSVVAENSPLHF
D: -; size: -; V: TRBV4-3; J: TRBJ2-1; DNA: TGCGCCAGTGCCCCCGGGAGCTCCTACAATGAGCAGTTCTTC; CDR3: CASAPGSSYNEQFF
D: TRBD1; size: -; V: TRBV4-2; J: TRBJ2-7; DNA: TGTGCCAGCAGCCAAGATCTTGGCGGGACAGGGAGCTCCTACGAGCAGTACTTC; CDR3: CASSQDLGGTGSSYEQYF
D: -; size: -; V: TRBV7-9; J: TRBJ2-2; DNA: TGTGCCAGCAGCCGAGGAGGACGACCTTTAACGGGCACCGGGGAGCTGTTTTTT; CDR3: CASSRGGRPLTGTGELFF
D: TRBD2; size: -; V: TRBV27; J: TRBJ2-1; DNA: TGTGCCAGCACTGCGGGAGAGGCTAATGAGCAGTTCTTC; CDR3: CASTAGEANEQFF
D: TRBD1; size: -; V: TRBV6-4; J: TRBJ1-4; DNA: TGTGCCAGCAATGGGGGGTTTCCGGGACAGGGTGAAAAACTGTTTTTT; CDR3: CASNGGFPGQGEKLFF
D: -; size: -; V: TRBV21-1; J: TRBJ1-6; DNA: TGTGCCAGCAGCAAAGAGGGTACGGGGAACAGCTACTCCTATAATTCACCCCTCCACTTT; CDR3: CASSKEGTGNSYSYNSPLHF
D: TRBD2; size: -; V: TRBV6-5; J: TRBJ2-1; DNA: TGTGCCAGCAGTTACTTGATAAGCGGGAGTTCTGAGCAGTTCTTC; CDR3: CASSYLISGSSEQFF
D: TRBD1; size: -; V: TRBV5-6; J: TRBJ1-1; DNA: TGTGCCAGCAGCTTGATGACAGGGGTTTTCACTGAAGCTTTCTTT; CDR3: CASSLMTGVFTEAFF
D: -; size: -; V: TRBV11-3; J: TRBJ2-2; DNA: TGTGCCAGCAGCCCCCGCTCCGGGGGGAACACCGGGGAGCTGTTTTTT; CDR3: CASSPRSGGNTGELFF
D: -; size: -; V: TRBV7-2; J: TRBJ2-7; DNA: TGTGCCAGCAGCTTTGGGGGGGGCCCTACCTACGAGCAGTACTTC; CDR3: CASSFGGGPTYEQYF
D: -; size: -; V: TRBV6-2/TRBV6-3; J: TRBJ2-4; DNA: TGTGCCAGCAGTTACTCCCGGGTGGCCAAAAACATTCAGTACTTC; CDR3: CASSYSRVAKNIQYF
D: -; size: -; V: TRBV7-9; J: TRBJ2-7; DNA: TGTGCCAGCAGCCCTCCGGGCTACGAGCAGTACTTC; CDR3: CASSPPGYEQYF
D: TRBD2; size: once; V: TRBV6-5; J: TRBJ2-1; DNA: TGTGCCAGCAGCAACAGCGGGGGCCCGTACAATGAGCAGTTCTTC; CDR3: CASSNSGGPYNEQFF
D: -; size: -; V: TRBV2; J: TRBJ1-3; DNA: TGTGCCAGCTCCCTACTTCAGGGCTCTGGAAACACCATATATTTT; CDR3: CASSLLQGSGNTIYF
D: -; size: -; V: TRBV6-2/TRBV6-3; J: TRBJ1-6; DNA: TGTGCCAGCAGTTACGAAGGCAGCGCTAATTCACCCCTCCACTTT; CDR3: CASSYEGSANSPLHF
D: TRBD2; size: -; V: TRBV18; J: TRBJ2-6; DNA: TGTGCCAGCTCACCGGTGGCGGGGGGGAATGGGGCCAACGTCCTGACTTTC; CDR3: CASSPVAGGNGANVLTF
D: TRBD1; size: -; V: TRBV4-1; J: TRBJ1-1; DNA: TGCGCCAGCAGCCAAGATGTCCCGGGACAGATGAACACTGAAGCTTTCTTT; CDR3: CASSQDVPGQMNTEAFF
D: -; size: once; V: TRBV6-5; J: TRBJ1-2; DNA: TGTGCCAGCAACCCGACTACGTCGGGGGGCTACACCTTC; CDR3: CASNPTTSGGYTF
D: -; size: -; V: TRBV5-1; J: TRBJ2-7; DNA: TGCGCCAGCAGCCCTGAGGGTGCCTACGAGCAGTACTTC; CDR3: CASSPEGAYEQYF
D: -; size: -; V: TRBV6-5; J: TRBJ2-7; DNA: TGTGCCAGCAGTTACTCGGTAGACTACGAGCAGTACTTC; CDR3: CASSYSVDYEQYF
D: TRBD2; size: -; V: TRBV7-3; J: TRBJ2-7; DNA: TGTGCCAGCAGCTCCGCAGGCGGTCCCGAGCGGGAGGTTCCATACGAGCAGTACTTC; CDR3: CASSSAGGPEREVPYEQYF
D: -; size: -; V: TRBV5-4; J: TRBJ2-7; DNA: TGTGCCAGCAGCTTGGACCCCTATAGCTCCTACGAGCAGTACTTC; CDR3: CASSLDPYSSYEQYF
D: -; size: -; V: TRBV28; J: TRBJ1-4; DNA: TGTGCCAGCACCCCCCAGGGGAGAGGGTTTGCTAATGAAAAACTGTTTTTT; CDR3: CASTPQGRGFANEKLFF
D: -; size: -; V: TRBV19; J: TRBJ1-3; DNA: TGTGCCAGTAGTATTTGGAGAAAGGCCCCCGAAGTCACCATATATTTT; CDR3: CASSIWRKAPEVTIYF